A selection of T cell receptor beta chains follows, all from one sample in a study of vaccination and CD4 T cells after COVID-19. TCRdb called the PCR reads again in MiXCR, with one record for every CDR3 protein. The repertoire holds around 19,000 distinct CDR3 sequences, with 70% as singletons. Which antigens these TCRs recognize remains unknown. The sequenced sample consisted of CD4+ T cells from blood, cultured in vitro. The receptors here all came from a human donor who had recovered from COVID-19. Both conserved end residues are part of each CDR3. The D gene is left open where the match is weak. Rows give clone size only sometimes, using once, few, many, or a class for an expanded clone.

D: TRBD1; V: TRBV7-2; size: -; J: TRBJ1-3; CDR3: CASSLDRGPGNTIYF; DNA: TGTGCCAGCAGCTTAGACAGGGGGCCTGGAAACACCATATATTTT
D: -; V: TRBV7-3; size: -; J: TRBJ2-3; CDR3: CASSLTPISTTSTDTQYF; DNA: TGTGCCAGCAGCTTAACGCCAATTTCTACTACCAGCACAGATACGCAGTATTTT
D: -; V: TRBV7-9; size: once; J: TRBJ1-3; CDR3: CASSSGPLVSVGNTIYF; DNA: TGTGCCAGCAGCTCCGGGCCCTTGGTGTCGGTTGGAAACACCATATATTTT
D: -; V: TRBV6-1; size: few; J: TRBJ1-1; CDR3: CASSAGGGNTEAFF; DNA: TGTGCCAGCAGTGCCGGCGGAGGGAACACTGAAGCTTTCTTT
D: TRBD1; V: TRBV2; size: -; J: TRBJ2-7; CDR3: CASKNPGTGTSEQYF; DNA: TGTGCCAGCAAAAACCCCGGGACAGGGACCTCCGAGCAGTACTTC
D: -; V: TRBV2; size: -; J: TRBJ1-1; CDR3: CASRQMDTEAFF; DNA: TGTGCCAGCAGACAAATGGACACTGAAGCTTTCTTT
D: -; V: TRBV7-3; size: -; J: TRBJ2-2; CDR3: CASSFGGPGTGELFF; DNA: TGTGCCAGCAGCTTTGGGGGCCCAGGAACCGGGGAGCTGTTTTTT
D: -; V: TRBV27; size: -; J: TRBJ2-3; CDR3: CASSLLPGQSADTQYF; DNA: TGTGCCAGCAGTCTACTCCCGGGCCAGAGTGCAGATACGCAGTATTTT
D: TRBD1; V: TRBV7-6; size: -; J: TRBJ2-7; CDR3: CASSMDRSYEQYF; DNA: TGTGCCAGCAGCATGGACAGGTCCTACGAGCAGTACTTC
D: -; V: TRBV24-1; size: few; J: TRBJ1-2; CDR3: CATSATDTLYGYTF; DNA: TGTGCCACCAGTGCAACGGACACCCTCTATGGCTACACCTTC
D: -; V: TRBV6-1; size: -; J: TRBJ2-2; CDR3: CASRPGSNTGELFF; DNA: TGTGCCAGCAGACCCGGGTCGAACACCGGGGAGCTGTTTTTT
D: -; V: TRBV20-1; size: -; J: TRBJ2-2; CDR3: CSASGRGEPNTGELFF; DNA: TGCAGTGCTAGCGGTAGGGGGGAACCGAACACCGGGGAGCTGTTTTTT
D: TRBD2; V: TRBV5-8; size: -; J: TRBJ2-7; CDR3: CAPSGRNYEQYF; DNA: TGTGCCCCTAGCGGGAGGAACTACGAGCAGTACTTC
D: TRBD2; V: TRBV11-2; size: -; J: TRBJ2-7; CDR3: CASSPRRLAGPQEQYF; DNA: TGTGCCAGCAGCCCCCGGCGGCTAGCGGGACCCCAGGAGCAGTACTTC
D: -; V: TRBV19; size: -; J: TRBJ2-3; CDR3: CASSRGVADSTDTQYF; DNA: TGTGCCAGTAGTAGGGGAGTAGCGGATAGCACAGATACGCAGTATTTT
D: -; V: TRBV6-1; size: -; J: TRBJ1-5; CDR3: CASSLAQGLENQPQHF; DNA: TGTGCCAGCAGTCTCGCACAGGGTCTCGAAAATCAGCCCCAGCATTTT
D: TRBD1; V: TRBV20-1; size: once; J: TRBJ1-5; CDR3: CSATGTGRNQPQHF; DNA: TGCAGTGCCACGGGGACAGGGCGCAATCAGCCCCAGCATTTT
D: -; V: TRBV24-1; size: few; J: TRBJ1-5; CDR3: CATSTGSHQPQHF; DNA: TGTGCCACCAGTACGGGCAGTCATCAGCCCCAGCATTTT
D: -; V: TRBV6-1; size: -; J: TRBJ2-6; CDR3: CASRSQGGGANVLTF; DNA: TGTGCCAGCAGGAGCCAGGGGGGTGGGGCCAACGTCCTGACTTTC
D: TRBD1; V: TRBV4-1; size: -; J: TRBJ2-7; CDR3: CASSQDRGTDSSYEQYF; DNA: TGCGCCAGCAGCCAGGACAGAGGGACAGACTCGTCCTACGAGCAGTACTTC
D: -; V: TRBV4-3; size: -; J: TRBJ2-7; CDR3: CASSQDLGGNEQYF; DNA: TGCGCCAGCAGCCAAGATCTTGGAGGGAACGAGCAGTACTTC
D: -; V: TRBV20-1; size: -; J: TRBJ2-5; CDR3: CSARLSGGPGSGTQYF; DNA: TGCAGTGCTAGGCTCTCAGGCGGGCCTGGGTCCGGGACCCAGTACTTC
D: -; V: TRBV6-4; size: -; J: TRBJ2-1; CDR3: CASSDGGHNEQFF; DNA: TGTGCCAGCAGTGACGGGGGCCACAATGAGCAGTTCTTC
D: -; V: TRBV6-1; size: few; J: TRBJ1-1; CDR3: CASSEPGNTEAFF; DNA: TGTGCCAGCAGTGAACCAGGGAACACTGAAGCTTTCTTT
D: -; V: TRBV20-1; size: few; J: TRBJ1-5; CDR3: CSARDLARGHQPQHF; DNA: TGCAGTGCTAGAGATTTGGCCAGGGGACATCAGCCCCAGCATTTT
D: TRBD1; V: TRBV20-1; size: -; J: TRBJ2-3; CDR3: CSASTRQGGTDTQYF; DNA: TGCAGTGCCTCGACTCGGCAGGGGGGCACAGATACGCAGTATTTT
D: -; V: TRBV12-3/TRBV12-4; size: -; J: TRBJ1-1; CDR3: CASSSATGAFF; DNA: TGTGCCAGCAGTTCAGCGACAGGAGCTTTCTTT
D: -; V: TRBV20-1; size: -; J: TRBJ1-2; CDR3: CSATYGNYGYTF; DNA: TGCAGTGCTACGTACGGTAACTATGGCTACACCTTC
D: -; V: TRBV28; size: -; J: TRBJ1-2; CDR3: CASSGYDYGYTF; DNA: TGTGCCAGCAGTGGTTATGACTATGGCTACACCTTC
D: -; V: TRBV27; size: once; J: TRBJ1-2; CDR3: CASSSAGVVSYGYTF; DNA: TGTGCCAGCAGTTCCGCCGGGGTGGTGTCCTATGGCTACACCTTC
D: TRBD2; V: TRBV10-1; size: -; J: TRBJ2-5; CDR3: CASSEAGVQETQYF; DNA: TGCGCCAGCAGTGAGGCGGGGGTCCAAGAGACCCAGTACTTC
D: -; V: TRBV7-2; size: -; J: TRBJ2-7; CDR3: CASSTQGGREYEQYF; DNA: TGTGCCAGCAGCACCCAGGGGGGCAGGGAGTACGAGCAGTACTTC
D: TRBD2; V: TRBV20-1; size: few; J: TRBJ2-3; CDR3: CSARAGTSGSTDTQYF; DNA: TGCAGTGCTAGAGCAGGGACTAGCGGTAGCACAGATACGCAGTATTTT
D: -; V: TRBV6-5; size: -; J: TRBJ2-2; CDR3: CASSYVGELFF; DNA: TGTGCCAGCAGTTACGTCGGGGAGCTGTTTTTT
D: -; V: TRBV11-3; size: once; J: TRBJ2-3; CDR3: CASSDQGGGTDTQYF; DNA: TGTGCCAGCAGCGACCAGGGGGGCGGCACAGATACGCAGTATTTT
D: -; V: TRBV15; size: few; J: TRBJ1-5; CDR3: CATSRDSSVEPQHF; DNA: TGTGCCACCAGCAGAGATTCGTCTGTTGAGCCCCAGCATTTT
D: -; V: TRBV2; size: few; J: TRBJ1-5; CDR3: CASTSNEIISNQPQHF; DNA: TGTGCCAGCACCTCTAACGAGATTATTAGCAATCAGCCCCAGCATTTT
D: -; V: TRBV15; size: -; J: TRBJ1-3; CDR3: CATSREGTRASGNTIYF; DNA: TGTGCCACCAGCAGAGAAGGCACACGGGCCTCTGGAAACACCATATATTTT
D: -; V: TRBV11-2; size: few; J: TRBJ2-5; CDR3: CASSLRVGAGETQYF; DNA: TGTGCCAGCAGCTTACGGGTCGGGGCGGGAGAGACCCAGTACTTC
D: -; V: TRBV6-5; size: -; J: TRBJ2-5; CDR3: CASSYGAVRETQYF; DNA: TGTGCCAGCAGTTACGGCGCGGTGCGAGAGACCCAGTACTTC